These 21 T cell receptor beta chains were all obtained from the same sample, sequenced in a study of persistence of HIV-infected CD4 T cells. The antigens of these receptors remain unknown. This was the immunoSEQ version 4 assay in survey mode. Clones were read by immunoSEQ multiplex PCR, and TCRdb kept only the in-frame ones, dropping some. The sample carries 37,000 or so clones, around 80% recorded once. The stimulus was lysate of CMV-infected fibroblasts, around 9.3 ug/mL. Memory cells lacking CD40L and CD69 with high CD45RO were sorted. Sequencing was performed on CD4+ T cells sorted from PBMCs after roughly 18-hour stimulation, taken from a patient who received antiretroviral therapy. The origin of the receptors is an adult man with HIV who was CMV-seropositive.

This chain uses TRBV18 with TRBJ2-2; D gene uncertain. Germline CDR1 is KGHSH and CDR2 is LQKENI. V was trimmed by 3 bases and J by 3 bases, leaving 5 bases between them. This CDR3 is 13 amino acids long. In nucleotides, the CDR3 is TGTGCCAGCTCACCGCGCGACACCGGGGAGCTGTTTTTT. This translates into CASSPRDTGELFF.

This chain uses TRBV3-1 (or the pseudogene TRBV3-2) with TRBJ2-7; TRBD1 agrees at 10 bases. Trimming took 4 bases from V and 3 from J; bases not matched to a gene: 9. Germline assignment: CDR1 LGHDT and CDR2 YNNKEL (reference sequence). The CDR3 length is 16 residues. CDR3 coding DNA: TGTGCCAGCAGCCCGTACCGGGACAGGGGAGGCTACGAGCAGTACTTC. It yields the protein CASSPYRDRGGYEQYF.

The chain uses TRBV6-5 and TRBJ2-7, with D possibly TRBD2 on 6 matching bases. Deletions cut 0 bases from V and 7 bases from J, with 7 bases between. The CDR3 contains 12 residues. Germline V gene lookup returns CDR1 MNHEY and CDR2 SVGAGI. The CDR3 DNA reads TGTGCCAGCAGTTACTCGGCGGGGGAGCAGTACTTC. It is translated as CASSYSAGEQYF.

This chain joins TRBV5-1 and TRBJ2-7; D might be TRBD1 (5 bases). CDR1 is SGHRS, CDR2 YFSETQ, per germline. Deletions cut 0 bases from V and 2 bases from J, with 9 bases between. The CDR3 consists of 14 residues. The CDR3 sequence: CASSLVPTAYEQYF. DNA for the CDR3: TGCGCCAGCAGCTTGGTCCCGACAGCCTACGAGCAGTACTTC. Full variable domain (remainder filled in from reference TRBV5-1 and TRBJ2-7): KAGVTQTPRYLIKTRGQQVTLSCSPISGHRSVSWYQQTPGQGLQFLFEYFSETQRNKGNFPGRFSGRQFSNSRSEMNVSTLELGDSALYLCASSLVPTAYEQYFGPGTRLTVT.

CDR3: CASSEQGAVANYGYTF. CDR3 nucleotide sequence: TGTGCCAGCAGCGAACAGGGGGCGGTTGCGAACTATGGCTACACCTTC. The gene calls are TRBV7-9 and TRBJ1-2, with TRBD1 identical over 9 bases. Germline V gene sequence: CDR1 SEHNR, CDR2 FQNEAQ (reference sequence). The trim removed 5 bases at V and 2 bases at J, leaving 9 bases unmatched. The CDR3 spans 16 residues.

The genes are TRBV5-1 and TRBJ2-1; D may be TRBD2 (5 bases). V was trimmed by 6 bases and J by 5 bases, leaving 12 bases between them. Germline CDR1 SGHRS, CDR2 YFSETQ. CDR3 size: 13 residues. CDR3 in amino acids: CASTLPGNNEQFF. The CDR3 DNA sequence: TGCGCCAGCACCCTACCGGGGAACAATGAGCAGTTCTTC. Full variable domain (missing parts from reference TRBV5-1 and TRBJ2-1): KAGVTQTPRYLIKTRGQQVTLSCSPISGHRSVSWYQQTPGQGLQFLFEYFSETQRNKGNFPGRFSGRQFSNSRSEMNVSTLELGDSALYLCASTLPGNNEQFFGPGTRLTVL.

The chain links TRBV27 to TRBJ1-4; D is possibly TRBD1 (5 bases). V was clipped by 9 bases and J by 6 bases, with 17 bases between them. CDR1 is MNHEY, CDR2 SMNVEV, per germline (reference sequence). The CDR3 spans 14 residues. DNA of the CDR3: TGTGCCAGGGATAACAAGTCGGGGGATGAAAAACTGTTTTTT. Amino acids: CARDNKSGDEKLFF.

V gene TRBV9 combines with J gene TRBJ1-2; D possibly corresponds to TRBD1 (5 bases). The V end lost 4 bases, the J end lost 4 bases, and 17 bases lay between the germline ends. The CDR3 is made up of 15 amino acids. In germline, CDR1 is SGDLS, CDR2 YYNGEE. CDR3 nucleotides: TGTGCCAGCAGCCCCCGCCCTACGGGGGGCTATGGCTACACCTTC. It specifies CASSPRPTGGYGYTF. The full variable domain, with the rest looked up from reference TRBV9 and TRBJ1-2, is DSGVTQTPKHLITATGQRVTLRCSPRSGDLSVYWYQQSLDQGLQFLIQYYNGEERAKGNILERFSAQQFPDLHSELNLSSLELGDSALYFCASSPRPTGGYGYTFGSGTRLTVV.

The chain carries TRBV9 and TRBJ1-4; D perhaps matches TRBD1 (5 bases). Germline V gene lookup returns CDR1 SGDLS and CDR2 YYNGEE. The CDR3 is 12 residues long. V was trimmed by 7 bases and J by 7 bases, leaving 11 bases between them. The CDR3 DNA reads TGTGCCAGCGGGCGGGACGGTGAAAAACTGTTTTTT. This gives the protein CASGRDGEKLFF. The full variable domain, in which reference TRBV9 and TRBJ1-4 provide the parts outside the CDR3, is DSGVTQTPKHLITATGQRVTLRCSPRSGDLSVYWYQQSLDQGLQFLIQYYNGEERAKGNILERFSAQQFPDLHSELNLSSLELGDSALYFCASGRDGEKLFFGSGTQLSVL.

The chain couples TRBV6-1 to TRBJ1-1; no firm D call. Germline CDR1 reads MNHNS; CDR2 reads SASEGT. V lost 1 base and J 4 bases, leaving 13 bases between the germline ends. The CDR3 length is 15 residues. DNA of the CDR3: TGTGCCAGCAGTGAAGGGGGTGGGCGGAGCACTGAAGCTTTCTTT. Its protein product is CASSEGGGRSTEAFF.

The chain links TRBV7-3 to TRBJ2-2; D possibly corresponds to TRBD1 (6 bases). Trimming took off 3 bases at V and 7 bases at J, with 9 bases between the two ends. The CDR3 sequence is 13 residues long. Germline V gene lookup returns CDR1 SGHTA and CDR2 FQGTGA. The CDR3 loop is CASSLHRDGELFF. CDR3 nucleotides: TGTGCCAGCAGCTTGCACAGGGACGGGGAGCTGTTTTTT.

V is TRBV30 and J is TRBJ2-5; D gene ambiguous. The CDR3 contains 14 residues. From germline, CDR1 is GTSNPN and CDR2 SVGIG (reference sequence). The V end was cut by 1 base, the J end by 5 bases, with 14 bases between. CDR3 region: CAWSDGRSLETQYF. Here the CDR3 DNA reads TGTGCCTGGAGTGATGGACGGTCGTTGGAGACCCAGTACTTC.

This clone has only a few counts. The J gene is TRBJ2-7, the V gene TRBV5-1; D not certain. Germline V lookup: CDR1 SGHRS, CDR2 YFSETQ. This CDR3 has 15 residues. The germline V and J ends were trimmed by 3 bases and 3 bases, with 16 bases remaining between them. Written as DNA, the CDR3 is TGCGCCAGCAGCTGGGGTGACACGCCGCTCTACGAGCAGTACTTC. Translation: CASSWGDTPLYEQYF. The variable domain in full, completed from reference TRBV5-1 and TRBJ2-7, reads KAGVTQTPRYLIKTRGQQVTLSCSPISGHRSVSWYQQTPGQGLQFLFEYFSETQRNKGNFPGRFSGRQFSNSRSEMNVSTLELGDSALYLCASSWGDTPLYEQYFGPGTRLTVT.

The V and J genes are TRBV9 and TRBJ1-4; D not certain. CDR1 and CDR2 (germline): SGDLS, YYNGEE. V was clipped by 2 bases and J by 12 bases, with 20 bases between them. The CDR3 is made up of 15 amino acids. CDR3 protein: CASSVGSQPNYELFF. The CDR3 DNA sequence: TGTGCCAGCAGCGTCGGTTCGCAGCCTAATTACGAACTGTTTTTT.

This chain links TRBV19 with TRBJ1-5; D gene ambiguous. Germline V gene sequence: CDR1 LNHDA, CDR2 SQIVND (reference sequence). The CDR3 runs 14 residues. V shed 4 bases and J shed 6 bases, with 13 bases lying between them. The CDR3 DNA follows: TGTGCCAGTAGTAATGGGAGGTACGGTCAGCCCCAGCATTTT. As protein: CASSNGRYGQPQHF.

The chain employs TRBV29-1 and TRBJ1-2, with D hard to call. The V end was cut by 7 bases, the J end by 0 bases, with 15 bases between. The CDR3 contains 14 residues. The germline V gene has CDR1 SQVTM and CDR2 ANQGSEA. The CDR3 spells CSARTGRSNYGYTF. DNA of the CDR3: TGCAGCGCGCGGACGGGGAGATCTAACTATGGCTACACCTTC.

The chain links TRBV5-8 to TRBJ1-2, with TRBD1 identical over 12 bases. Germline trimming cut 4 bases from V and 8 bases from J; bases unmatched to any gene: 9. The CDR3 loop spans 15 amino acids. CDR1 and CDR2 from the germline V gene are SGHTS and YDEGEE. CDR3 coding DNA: TGTGCCAGCAGCCGCGGGACAGGGGGCTTGGAAGGCTACACCTTC. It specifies CASSRGTGGLEGYTF.

CDR3 nucleotide sequence: TGTGCCAGCAGCTTAGCGTTTAGACAGGGAAATGAGCAGTTCTTC. It yields the protein CASSLAFRQGNEQFF. V is TRBV7-9 and J is TRBJ2-1; 7 positions agree with TRBD1. The germline V gene encodes CDR1 SEHNR and CDR2 FQNEAQ (reference sequence). The trim removed 0 bases at V and 7 bases at J, leaving 6 bases unmatched. The CDR3 covers 15 residues.

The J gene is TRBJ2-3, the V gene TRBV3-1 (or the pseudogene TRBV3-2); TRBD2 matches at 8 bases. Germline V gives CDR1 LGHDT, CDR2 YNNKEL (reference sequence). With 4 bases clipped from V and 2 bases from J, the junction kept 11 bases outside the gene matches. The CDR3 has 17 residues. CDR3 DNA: TGTGCCAGCAGCCCCCCCCGGCTAGCGGGTACCACAGATACGCAGTATTTT. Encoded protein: CASSPPRLAGTTDTQYF.

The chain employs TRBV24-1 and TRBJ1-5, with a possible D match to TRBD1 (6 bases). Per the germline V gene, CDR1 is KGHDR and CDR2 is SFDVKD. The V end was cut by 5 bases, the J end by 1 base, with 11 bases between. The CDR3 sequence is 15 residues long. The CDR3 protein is CATSGRGGSNQPQHF. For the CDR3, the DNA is TGTGCCACCAGTGGTAGGGGGGGGAGCAATCAGCCCCAGCATTTT.

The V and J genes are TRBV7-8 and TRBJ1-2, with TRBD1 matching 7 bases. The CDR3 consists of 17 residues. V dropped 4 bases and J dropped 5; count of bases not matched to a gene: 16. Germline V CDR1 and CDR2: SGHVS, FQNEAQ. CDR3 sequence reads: CASSSHQGGESFYGYTF. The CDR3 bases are TGTGCCAGCAGCTCCCACCAGGGGGGGGAGTCCTTTTATGGCTACACCTTC. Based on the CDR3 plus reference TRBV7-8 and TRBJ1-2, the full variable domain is GAGVSQSPRYKVAKRGQDVALRCDPISGHVSLFWYQQALGQGPEFLTYFQNEAQLDKSGLPSDRFFAERPEGSVSTLKIQRTQQEDSAVYLCASSSHQGGESFYGYTFGSGTRLTVV.